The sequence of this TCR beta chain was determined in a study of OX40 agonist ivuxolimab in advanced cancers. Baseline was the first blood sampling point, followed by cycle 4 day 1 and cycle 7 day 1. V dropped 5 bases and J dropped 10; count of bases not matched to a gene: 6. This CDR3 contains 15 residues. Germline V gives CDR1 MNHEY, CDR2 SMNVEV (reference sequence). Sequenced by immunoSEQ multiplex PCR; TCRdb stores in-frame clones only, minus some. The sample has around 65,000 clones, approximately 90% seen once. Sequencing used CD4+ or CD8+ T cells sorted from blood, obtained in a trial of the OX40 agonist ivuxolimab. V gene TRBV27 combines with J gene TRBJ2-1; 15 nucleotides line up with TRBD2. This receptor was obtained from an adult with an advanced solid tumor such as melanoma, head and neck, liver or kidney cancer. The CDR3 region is CASSPGTSGRLEQFF. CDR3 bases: TGTGCCAGCAGTCCTGGGACTAGCGGGAGGTTGGAGCAGTTCTTC.